Below, 10 T cell receptor beta chains from the same sample are listed, as sequenced in a study of blood T cells in healthy people across ages. It was with a sample-barcoded 5' primer and a J-beta primer mix that a second PCR of roughly 7 to 12 cycles was run. Using its own MiXCR run on the 5' RACE reads, TCRdb lists one record per CDR3 protein. This table holds approximately 700,000 distinct CDR3 sequences, about 30% found once. Material: blood. These receptors came from an elderly woman in good health.

This clonotype has a handful of counts. The rearrangement links TRBV20-1 to TRBJ2-5; TRBD2 agrees at 8 bases. The CDR3 consists of 14 residues. Germline V CDR1 and CDR2: DFQATT, SNEGSKA (reference sequence). J gave up 7 bases and V 3 bases, and 10 bases lay outside the gene matches. CDR3 nucleotides: TGCAGTGCTAGTCTGGCGGGGGGTTGGGTGACCCAGTACTTC. Encoded protein: CSASLAGGWVTQYF.

This clonotype was counted many times. The chain joins TRBV12-3 or TRBV12-4 to TRBJ1-6; 8 bases match TRBD1. V was pared by 3 bases and J by 10 bases, with 11 bases of the junction left unmatched. CDR3 size: 16 residues. CDR3 residues: CASSFGQGARKSPLHF. In DNA, the CDR3 is TGTGCCAGCAGTTTCGGGCAGGGGGCAAGAAAATCACCCCTCCACTTT.

As concerns this clonotype: The conserved closing phenylalanine or tryptophan is absent in this CDR3, likely reflecting a read error. This chain's CDR3 is CSATKGGQGVHNEQYC. The CDR3 DNA reads as TGCAGTGCTACAAAGGGGGGACAGGGGGTCCACAATGAGCAGTACTGC. This chain uses TRBV20-1 with TRBJ2-5; 11 bases are shared with TRBD1. The CDR3 has 16 residues. V lost 4 bases, J lost 11 bases, and 18 bases stayed unmatched. Germline lookup yields CDR1 DFQATT and CDR2 SNEGSKA (reference sequence).

This clonotype has a count of ten or more. V gene TRBV20-1 combines with J gene TRBJ2-5; D could derive from TRBD1 or TRBD2 (5 bases each). The CDR3 extends over 16 amino acids. Trimming cost V 6 bases and J 0 bases, with 20 bases left between them. CDR1 is DFQATT and CDR2 is SNEGSKA in the germline V gene (reference sequence). Here the CDR3 reads CSATRGGSGYQETQYF. The CDR3 nucleotides read TGCAGTGCCACTCGGGGCGGTTCGGGGTACCAAGAGACCCAGTACTTC.

This CDR3 reads CAIRENRETGELFF. The CDR3 nucleotides read TGTGCCATCAGGGAAAACAGGGAAACCGGGGAGCTGTTTTTT. The chain couples TRBV10-3 to TRBJ2-2, with D maybe TRBD1 (6 bases). CDR3 length equals 14 residues. V lost 6 bases to trimming and J lost 5 bases, with 13 bases between them. Per germline, CDR1 ENHRY and CDR2 SYGVKD.

This rearrangement joins TRBV20-1 to TRBJ1-5, with D perhaps TRBD1 (5 bases). The CDR3 has 15 residues. Germline V CDR1 and CDR2: DFQATT, SNEGSKA (reference sequence). With 7 bases removed from V and 3 bases from J, the gap between germline ends came to 19 bases. As DNA, the CDR3 is TGCAGTGTTAGCTTGCGAGGGGTGGTCAATCAGCCCCAGCATTTT. Translated, it gives CSVSLRGVVNQPQHF.

This rearrangement joins TRBV20-1 to TRBJ2-5, with 9 nucleotides matching TRBD2. The tail of the sequence fits TRBJ2-7 better, so the J call may be wrong. CDR3 size: 15 residues. Germline CDR1 and CDR2: DFQATT and SNEGSKA (reference sequence). The CDR3 DNA is TGCAGTGCCTTACCCGACGGAGCGGGAGGCTACGAGCAGTACTTC. The encoded protein is CSALPDGAGGYEQYF.

A word on this clonotype: One base away lies a much larger clone, so this may be a sequencing read error. The chain has TRBV20-1 and TRBJ1-2; D is perhaps TRBD1 (6 bases). Germline V gene sequence: CDR1 DFQATT, CDR2 SNEGSKA (reference sequence). CDR3 size: 13 residues. CDR3 DNA sequence: TGCGGTGCAGGGGACCTGGGGGACTATGGCTACACCTTC. Amino acids: CGAGDLGDYGYTF.

This clonotype was recorded many times. V usage is TRBV7-3 and J usage is TRBJ2-3; 10 nucleotides align to TRBD2. Per the germline V gene, CDR1 is SGHTA and CDR2 is FQGTGA. The CDR3 is 19 amino acids. Trimming cost V 5 bases and J 7 bases; bases outside gene matches: 21. CDR3 DNA: TGTGCCAGCAGCCCCGCGCCAGCGGGGGGGCCCGGAATCGGAAATACGCAGTATTTT. Protein: CASSPAPAGGPGIGNTQYF.

The chain is built from TRBV20-1 and TRBJ1-4; TRBD1 might be the D (6 bases). The V gene's germline CDR1 is DFQATT and CDR2 SNEGSKA (reference sequence). The CDR3 spans 15 residues. V was shortened by 0 bases and J by 10 bases, with 18 bases between the two germline ends. The CDR3 DNA reads TGCAGTGCTAGAGATTTCGCAGGGGCCCGGGGAAAACTGTTTTTT. Protein: CSARDFAGARGKLFF.